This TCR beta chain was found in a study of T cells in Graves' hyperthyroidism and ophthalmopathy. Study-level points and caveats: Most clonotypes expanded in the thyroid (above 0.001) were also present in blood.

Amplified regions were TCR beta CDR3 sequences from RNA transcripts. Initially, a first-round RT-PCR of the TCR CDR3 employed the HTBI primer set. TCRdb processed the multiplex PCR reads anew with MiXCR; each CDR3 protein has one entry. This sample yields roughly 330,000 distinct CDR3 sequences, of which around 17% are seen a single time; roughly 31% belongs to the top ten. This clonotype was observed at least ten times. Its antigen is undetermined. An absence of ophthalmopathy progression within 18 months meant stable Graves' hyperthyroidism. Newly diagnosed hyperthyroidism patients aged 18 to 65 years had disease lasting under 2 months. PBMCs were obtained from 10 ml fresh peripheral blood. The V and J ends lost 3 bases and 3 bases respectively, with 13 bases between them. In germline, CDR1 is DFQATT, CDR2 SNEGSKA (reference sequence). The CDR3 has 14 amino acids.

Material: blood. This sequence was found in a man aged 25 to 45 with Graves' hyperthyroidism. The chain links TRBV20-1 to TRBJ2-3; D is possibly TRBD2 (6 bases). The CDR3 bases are TGCAGTGCTAGGATCGGGAGTCGGACAGATACGCAGTATTTT. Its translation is CSARIGSRTDTQYF.